The source of this T cell receptor beta chain is a study of monozygotic twins with inflammatory bowel disease (dated by TCRdb to 2018 to 2020). About the investigation overall: The full study comprised about 28 monozygotic twin pairs: nine German pairs (four IBD-concordant, five IBD-discordant) and 19 IBD-discordant Danish pairs. The search for disease-associated traits relied mainly on comparing IBD patients with their genetically identical healthy co-twins within discordant pairs. Each individual had, on average, about 151 000 unique TCRalpha sequences and 181 000 unique TCRbeta sequences available for analysis. Overall results and qualifications from the work: No single strong signal or clonotype linked to IBD turned up in the results, so the idea that one exists was not supported. Repertoire similarity did not differ between concordant and discordant twins, which could be due to limited statistical power. Distinction between different T cell subtypes could not be achieved in the analysis. IBD patients shared fewer clonotypes with other individuals than healthy twins did, most markedly in patients showing signs of disease activity. IBD patients had lower TCRbeta repertoire diversity, measured by the inverse Simpson index, than their healthy co-twins. Background noise and inter-individual variability may have been introduced into the repertoires by the differing immunosuppressive treatments among patients.

The germline V gene gives CDR1 as SGHRS and CDR2 as YFSETQ. The CDR3 covers 17 residues, taking in both the cysteine and the phenylalanine. Nucleotide data are not available. From each donor, a roughly 2.3 ml peripheral blood sample was collected into PAXgene tubes and stored at -80 degrees C. Without any T cell sorting, total RNA was extracted from whole blood using the PAXgene blood miRNA kit on an automated QIAcube. Peripheral blood from monozygotic twin pairs, either concordant or discordant for inflammatory bowel disease, underwent deep TCRalpha and TCRbeta repertoire profiling that used unique molecular barcoding. Smoking habits were recorded for all twin pairs, and individuals were classified as current, former or never smokers. The library was prepared using 5' RACE. Each TCR library was prepared from about 3.5 ug of total RNA. For each sample, cDNA was synthesized in eight separate reactions using SMARTScribe reverse transcriptase. During cDNA synthesis, template switching was used to introduce unique molecular identifiers that contained a 6-nucleotide sample barcode. TCRalpha and TCRbeta cDNA was amplified by two nested PCRs of approximately 16 and 10 cycles, with bead purification after each PCR. Before amplification, the cDNA was treated with uracil DNA-glycosylase and purified using the QIAquick PCR purification kit. The second PCR was the step at which Illumina TruSeq-compatible adapters and sample-specific barcodes were added. Library quality and concentration were checked on TapeStation and Qubit, and libraries were pooled at approximately 4.7 ng each. Sequencing of the pooled libraries was done on an Illumina HiSeq2500 single-index Rapid Run using custom sequencing primers and 2 x 100 bp reads. In the authors' own workflow: MiGEC version 1.2.6 was used for UMI-based consensus assembly to correct PCR and sequencing errors. MiXCR version 2.1.1 was used for V(D)J alignment, clonotype assembly and CDR3 extraction. To normalise gene usage, clonotype sharing and MAIT/NKT TCR abundance, the top 1000, 10 000 and 20 000 clonotypes in each sample were analysed. After downsampling to 27 000 UMIs, diversity was calculated as the inverse Simpson index using the vegan R package. Paired Mann-Whitney U tests on discordant twin pairs were used, with Benjamini-Hochberg multiple-testing correction. TCRdb reprocessed the sequencing reads and holds a single record per CDR3 protein sequence, with no DNA. These V and J calls originate from TCRdb's pipeline instead of the authors' own analysis. The table for this sample lists approximately 150,000 distinct CDR3 sequences. Together, the top ten hold 2% to 3% of the sample.

On this clonotype: What antigen it recognizes has not been identified.

Sequenced material: blood. The sequence derives from a human donor with ulcerative colitis or Crohn's disease, or a healthy co-twin of an affected twin (not recorded which). Here the chain combines TRBV5-1 and TRBJ2-5; TCRdb names TRBD2, which stays unverified in the absence of DNA. CDR3 reads: CASSLGYRSGAGETQYF.